One and the same sample provided the 9 T cell receptor beta chains below, sequenced in a study of T cells expressing NK-cell markers. TCRdb re-called the 5' RACE reads and catalogs CDR3 proteins one per entry, DNA excluded. Its listing shows about half a million distinct CDR3 sequences. Sequencing input: blood T cells: a sorted CD56 or NKG2C T cell subset, CD4+ or CD8+ T cells, or bulk PBMC T cells (not recorded which). The receptors come from a woman aged 50 to 60 in good health.

The chain recombines TRBV15 with TRBJ2-1; the TCRdb D gene call, TRBD2, has no DNA to confirm it. This CDR3 has 15 residues. Germline V gives CDR1 LNHNV, CDR2 YYDKDF (reference sequence). This CDR3 is CATGSNGRADNEQFF.

The gene calls are TRBV20-1 and TRBJ1-4. Germline lookup yields CDR1 DFQATT and CDR2 SNEGSKA (reference sequence). The length of the CDR3 is 15 residues. This chain's CDR3 is CSARDLRSSNEKLFF.

The chain links TRBV20-1 to TRBJ2-3; TCRdb's D gene call, TRBD1, goes unchecked for lack of DNA. Germline V gene sequence: CDR1 DFQATT, CDR2 SNEGSKA (reference sequence). The CDR3 has 14 amino acids. CDR3 in amino acids: CSAGTGGRTDTQYF.

V is TRBV12-3 or TRBV12-4 and J is TRBJ2-7; TCRdb designates TRBD2, a call that cannot be tested without DNA. CDR3 length: 16 amino acids. CDR3 sequence: CASSADSGTPYDEQYF.

The genes are TRBV15 and TRBJ2-1; with no DNA, the TCRdb D assignment of TRBD1 cannot be verified. The CDR3 loop spans 14 amino acids. Germline CDR1 reads LNHNV; CDR2 reads YYDKDF (reference sequence). CDR3 in amino acids: CATSRAGTYNEQFF.

CDR3 loop: CASSLFTGANEKLFF. The chain couples TRBV7-9 to TRBJ1-4; TCRdb gives TRBD1 as the D gene, but with no DNA this cannot be confirmed. This CDR3 spans 15 amino acids. Per germline, CDR1 SEHNR and CDR2 FQNEAQ (reference sequence). Using reference TRBV7-9 and TRBJ1-4 for the parts outside the CDR3, the full variable domain is DTGVSQNPRHKITKRGQNVTFRCDPISEHNRLYWYRQTLGQGPEFLTYFQNEAQLEKSRLLSDRFSAERPKGSFSTLEIQRTEQGDSAMYLCASSLFTGANEKLFFGSGTQLSVL.

The J gene is TRBJ2-3, the V gene TRBV29-1; checking the TCRdb D call of TRBD2 is not possible without DNA. Germline assignment: CDR1 SQVTM and CDR2 ANQGSEA. This CDR3 spans 14 amino acids. CDR3 residues: CSVVGQGPRDTQYF.

The V call is TRBV6-5, the J call TRBJ1-2. The germline V gene encodes CDR1 MNHEY and CDR2 SVGAGI. This CDR3 comprises 15 residues. Here the CDR3 reads CASTKSRAADYGYTF.

The chain recombines TRBV7-9 with TRBJ1-2; TCRdb's assignment of TRBD1 cannot be checked, as there is no DNA. CDR3 length equals 14 residues. CDR1 and CDR2 (germline): SEHNR, FQNEAQ (reference sequence). The CDR3 loop is CASSLAGDRAGYTF. The full variable domain, in which reference TRBV7-9 and TRBJ1-2 provide the parts outside the CDR3, is DTGVSQNPRHKITKRGQNVTFRCDPISEHNRLYWYRQTLGQGPEFLTYFQNEAQLEKSRLLSDRFSAERPKGSFSTLEIQRTEQGDSAMYLCASSLAGDRAGYTFGSGTRLTVV.